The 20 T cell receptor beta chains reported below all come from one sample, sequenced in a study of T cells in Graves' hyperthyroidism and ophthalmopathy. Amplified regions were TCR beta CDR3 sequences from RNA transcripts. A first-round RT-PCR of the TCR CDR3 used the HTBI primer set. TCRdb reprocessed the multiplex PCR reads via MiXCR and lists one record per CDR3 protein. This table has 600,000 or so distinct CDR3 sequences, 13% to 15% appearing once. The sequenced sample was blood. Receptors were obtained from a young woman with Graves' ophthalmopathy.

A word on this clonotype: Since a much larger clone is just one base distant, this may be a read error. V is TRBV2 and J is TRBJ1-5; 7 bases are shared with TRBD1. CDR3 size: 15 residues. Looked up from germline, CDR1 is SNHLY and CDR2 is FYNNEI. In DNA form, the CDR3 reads TGTGCCAGCAGAGGGGACAGTGCCTACAATCGGCCCCAGCATTTT. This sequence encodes CASRGDSAYNRPQHF.

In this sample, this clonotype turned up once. The CDR3 reads CASSGVGGGRTDTQYF. The CDR3 nucleotides read TGTGCCAGCAGCGGGGTTGGAGGAGGGCGCACAGATACGCAGTATTTT. The chain recombines TRBV9 with TRBJ2-3; tentative D call: TRBD2 (6 bases). Per the germline V gene, CDR1 is SGDLS and CDR2 is YYNGEE. V lost 3 bases to trimming and J lost 1 base, with 15 bases between them. There are 16 residues in the CDR3.

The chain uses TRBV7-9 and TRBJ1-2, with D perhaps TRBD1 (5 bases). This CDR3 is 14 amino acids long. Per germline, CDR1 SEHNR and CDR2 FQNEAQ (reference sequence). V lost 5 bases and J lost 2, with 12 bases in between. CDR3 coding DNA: TGTGCCAGCAGCCCCCCAGGGAGGAACTATGGCTACACCTTC. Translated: CASSPPGRNYGYTF.

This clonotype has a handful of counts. The CDR3 region has the DNA TGCGCCAGCAGCTTGGCCGGGACAGCAAGCTCCTATAATTCACCCCTCCACTTT. The encoded protein is CASSLAGTASSYNSPLHF. This sequence joins TRBV5-1 and TRBJ1-6; 7 bases align to TRBD1. The germline CDR1 and CDR2 sequences are SGHRS and YFSETQ. This CDR3 contains 18 residues. V trimming: 0 bases; J trimming: 0 bases; junction bases outside the gene matches: 6.

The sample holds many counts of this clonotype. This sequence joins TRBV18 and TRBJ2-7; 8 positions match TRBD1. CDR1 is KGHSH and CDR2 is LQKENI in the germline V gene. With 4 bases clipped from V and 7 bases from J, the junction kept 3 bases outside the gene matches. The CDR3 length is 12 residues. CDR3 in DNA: TGTGCCAGCTCACAGGACAGGGAGGAGCAGTACTTC. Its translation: CASSQDREEQYF.

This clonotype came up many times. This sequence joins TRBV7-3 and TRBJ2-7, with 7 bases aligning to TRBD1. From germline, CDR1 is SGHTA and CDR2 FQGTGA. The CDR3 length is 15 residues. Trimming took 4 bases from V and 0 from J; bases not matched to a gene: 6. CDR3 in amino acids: CASSSGQVGSYEQYF. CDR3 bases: TGTGCCAGCAGCTCCGGACAGGTTGGCTCCTACGAGCAGTACTTC.

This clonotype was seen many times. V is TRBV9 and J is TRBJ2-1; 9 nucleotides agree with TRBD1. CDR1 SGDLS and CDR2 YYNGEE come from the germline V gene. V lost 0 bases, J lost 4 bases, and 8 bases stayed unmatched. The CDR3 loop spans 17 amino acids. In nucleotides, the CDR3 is TGTGCCAGCAGCGTAGAGAGTATGGGGACAGGGTACAATGAGCAGTTCTTC. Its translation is CASSVESMGTGYNEQFF.

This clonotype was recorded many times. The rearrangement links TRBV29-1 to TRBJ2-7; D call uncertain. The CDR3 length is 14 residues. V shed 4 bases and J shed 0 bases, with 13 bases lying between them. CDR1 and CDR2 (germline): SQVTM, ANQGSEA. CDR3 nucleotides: TGCAGCGTTGTTGCGGAAGAGCTCTCCTACGAGCAGTACTTC. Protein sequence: CSVVAEELSYEQYF.

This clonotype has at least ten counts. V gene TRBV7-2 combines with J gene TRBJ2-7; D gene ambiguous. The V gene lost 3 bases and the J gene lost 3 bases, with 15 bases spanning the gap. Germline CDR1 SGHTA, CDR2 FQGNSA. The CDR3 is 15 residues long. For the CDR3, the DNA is TGTGCCAGCAGCTTTATATCTCTACACTTCTACGAGCAGTACTTC. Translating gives CASSFISLHFYEQYF.

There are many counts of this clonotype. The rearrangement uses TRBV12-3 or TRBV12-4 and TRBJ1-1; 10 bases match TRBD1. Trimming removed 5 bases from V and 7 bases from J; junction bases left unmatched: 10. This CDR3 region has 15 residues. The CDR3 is CASSLRQGARGEAFF. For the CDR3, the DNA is TGTGCCAGCAGTCTTCGACAGGGGGCGAGGGGTGAAGCTTTCTTT.

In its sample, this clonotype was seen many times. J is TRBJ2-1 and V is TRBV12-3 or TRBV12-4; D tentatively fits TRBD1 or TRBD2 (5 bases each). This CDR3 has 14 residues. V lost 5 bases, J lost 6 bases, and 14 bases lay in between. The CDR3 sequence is CASSPPPGANEQFF. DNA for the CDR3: TGTGCCAGCAGTCCCCCGCCCGGGGCCAATGAGCAGTTCTTC.

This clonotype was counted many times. CDR3 residues: CASSWSPGDQPQHF. As DNA, the CDR3 is TGTGCCAGCAGTTGGTCCCCAGGGGATCAGCCCCAGCATTTT. The chain joins TRBV12-3 or TRBV12-4 to TRBJ1-5; TRBD1 is a possible D gene (6 bases). V was pared by 4 bases and J by 5 bases, with 12 bases between. The CDR3 covers 14 residues.

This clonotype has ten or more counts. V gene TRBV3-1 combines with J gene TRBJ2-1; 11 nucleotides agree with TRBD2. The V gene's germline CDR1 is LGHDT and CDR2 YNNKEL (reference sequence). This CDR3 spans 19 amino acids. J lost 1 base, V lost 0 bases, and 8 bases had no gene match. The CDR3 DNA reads TGTGCCAGCAGCCAAGACCCACGGACTAGCGGGCCATCCTACAATGAGCAGTTCTTC. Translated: CASSQDPRTSGPSYNEQFF.

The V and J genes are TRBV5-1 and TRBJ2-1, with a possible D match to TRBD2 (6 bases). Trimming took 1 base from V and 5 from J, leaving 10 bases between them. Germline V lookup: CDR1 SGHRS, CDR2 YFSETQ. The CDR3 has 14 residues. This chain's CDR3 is CASSLTSGHNEQFF. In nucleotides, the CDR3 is TGCGCCAGCAGCTTGACGAGCGGGCACAATGAGCAGTTCTTC.

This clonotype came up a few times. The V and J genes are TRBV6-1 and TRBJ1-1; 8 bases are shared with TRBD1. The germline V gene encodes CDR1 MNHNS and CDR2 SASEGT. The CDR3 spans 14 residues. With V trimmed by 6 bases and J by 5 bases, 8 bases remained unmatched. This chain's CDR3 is CASRSGQGRTEAFF. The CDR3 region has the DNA TGTGCCAGCAGATCCGGACAGGGTCGAACTGAAGCTTTCTTT.

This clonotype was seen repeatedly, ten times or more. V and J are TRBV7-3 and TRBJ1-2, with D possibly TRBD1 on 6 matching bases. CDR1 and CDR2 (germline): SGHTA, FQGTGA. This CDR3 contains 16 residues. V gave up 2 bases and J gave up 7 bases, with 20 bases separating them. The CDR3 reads CASSLYHREGSSGYTF. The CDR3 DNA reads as TGTGCCAGCAGCTTATACCACAGGGAGGGGAGTAGTGGCTACACCTTC.

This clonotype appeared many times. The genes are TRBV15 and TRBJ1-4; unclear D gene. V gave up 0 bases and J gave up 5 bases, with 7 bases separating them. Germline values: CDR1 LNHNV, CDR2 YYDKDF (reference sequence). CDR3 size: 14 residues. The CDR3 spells CATSRDNGNEKLFF. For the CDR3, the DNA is TGTGCCACCAGCAGAGATAACGGCAATGAAAAACTGTTTTTT.

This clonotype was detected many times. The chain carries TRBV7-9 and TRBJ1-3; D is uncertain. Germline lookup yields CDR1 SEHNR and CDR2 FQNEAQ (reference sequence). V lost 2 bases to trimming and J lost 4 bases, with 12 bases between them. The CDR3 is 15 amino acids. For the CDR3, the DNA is TGTGCCAGCAGCTTACCGTCCGGTACAGGAAACACCATATATTTT. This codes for CASSLPSGTGNTIYF.

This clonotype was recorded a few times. CDR3 amino acids: CASSQDGLAGVGVGGETQYF. The CDR3, as DNA: TGTGCCAGCAGCCAAGATGGGCTAGCGGGAGTAGGGGTTGGGGGGGAGACCCAGTACTTC. The chain employs TRBV3-1 and TRBJ2-5, with TRBD2 matching 10 bases. The length of the CDR3 is 20 residues. J lost 5 bases, V lost 0 bases, and 18 bases had no gene match. Germline V gene lookup returns CDR1 LGHDT and CDR2 YNNKEL (reference sequence).

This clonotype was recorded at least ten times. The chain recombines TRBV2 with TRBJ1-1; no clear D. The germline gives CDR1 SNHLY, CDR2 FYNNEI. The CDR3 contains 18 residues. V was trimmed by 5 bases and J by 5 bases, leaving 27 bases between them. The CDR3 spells CASSPLGWANWERTEAFF. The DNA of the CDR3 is TGTGCCAGCAGTCCTCTCGGTTGGGCCAATTGGGAGAGGACTGAAGCTTTCTTT.